This entry features one T cell receptor (beta chain) sequence. Original data processing: Amplification from reference gene primers served as the basis for estimated nucleated cell counts. Libraries were prepared by immunoSEQ multiplex PCR; TCRdb keeps only in-frame clonotypes and omits some of them. V, J and clone size reflect that table, while D and trimming were determined from the DNA. The data hold 30,000 to 40,000 clones, with 80% to 95% observed a single time. This entry belongs to a study of blood T cell repertoires in COVID-19. Study information: Sites in the United States, Italy and Spain provided acute and convalescent COVID-19 samples. In each case, the material was cDNA or gDNA derived from T cells, B-cell-depleted T cells, or PBMCs.

CDR3 length: 14 residues. Per germline, CDR1 SGHRS and CDR2 YFSETQ. J gave up 4 bases and V 5 bases, and 8 bases lay outside the gene matches. Sequences were obtained from peripheral blood. The chain is built from TRBV5-1 and TRBJ1-1; TRBD1 agrees at 7 bases. The TCR sequence derives from a man at least 80 years old with acute or convalescent COVID-19. The CDR3, as DNA: TGCGCCAGCAGTCCGGGACGGACAGGCACTGAAGCTTTCTTT. Protein product: CASSPGRTGTEAFF.